Below, one TCR beta chain is given with its context. The antigen is not known. This sample was taken from a study of cytomegalovirus exposure and HLA in healthy donors. PCR primers comprised 60 Vbeta and 13 Jbeta primers. Sequencing used immunoSEQ multiplex PCR; TCRdb keeps in-frame clones, though not all of them. The table has 120,000 or so clones, about 81% seen once. Study results and limitations: What TCR beta sequences reportedly achieved was accurate prediction of HLA-A and HLA-B alleles in most subjects. Follow-up analysis seemed to connect common viral pathogens with several of the most significant clusters identified.

The CDR3 loop spans 13 amino acids. Germline V lookup: CDR1 LNHDA, CDR2 SQIVND (reference sequence). V shed 8 bases, J shed 5 bases, and the junction held 8 bases outside the gene matches. Specimen: PBMCs. The chain couples TRBV19 to TRBJ2-7; 8 nucleotides agree with TRBD1. The TCR originated in a woman aged 45-60 years in good health and CMV-seropositive. CDR3 bases: TGTGCCAGTGGGCGGGACAGGCCCCACGAGCAGTACTTC. This sequence encodes CASGRDRPHEQYF.